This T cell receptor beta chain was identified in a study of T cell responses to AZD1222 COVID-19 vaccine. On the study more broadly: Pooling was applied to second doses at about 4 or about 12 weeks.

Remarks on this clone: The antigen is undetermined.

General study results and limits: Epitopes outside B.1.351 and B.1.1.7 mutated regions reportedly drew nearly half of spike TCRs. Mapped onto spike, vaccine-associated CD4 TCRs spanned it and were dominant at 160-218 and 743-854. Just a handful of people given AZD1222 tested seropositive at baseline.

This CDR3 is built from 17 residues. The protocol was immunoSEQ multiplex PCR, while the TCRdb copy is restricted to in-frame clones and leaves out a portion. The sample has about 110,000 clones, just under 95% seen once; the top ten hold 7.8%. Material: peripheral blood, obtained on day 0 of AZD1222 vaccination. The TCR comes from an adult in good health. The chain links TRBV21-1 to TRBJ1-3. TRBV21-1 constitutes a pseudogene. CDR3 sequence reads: CASSAPKRGGPGNTIYF. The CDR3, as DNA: TGTGCCAGCAGCGCGCCGAAACGGGGGGGACCTGGAAACACCATATATTTT.